This TCR beta chain was documented in a study of Tregs in tolerant kidney transplant recipients. Thawed PBMCs were FACS-sorted into unstimulated CD4+CD25+CD127- regulatory T cells, CD4+CD25- non-regulatory cells, CD4 and CD8 cells. Trimming took off 5 bases at V and 7 bases at J, with 14 bases between the two ends. Germline CDR1 is SGHAT and CDR2 is FQNNGV. This CDR3 region has 13 residues. Profiling relied on immunoSEQ multiplex PCR, and the TCRdb table lists in-frame clones only, not all of them. Among under 50,000 clones listed, roughly nine tenths were seen once. Material: Tregs from blood. The rearrangement uses TRBV11-2 and TRBJ2-5; D perhaps matches TRBD1 (5 bases). This clonotype was obtained from a human donor in good health. The CDR3 protein is CASSQVRRGTQYF. In DNA, the CDR3 is TGTGCCAGCAGCCAAGTCCGAAGGGGGACCCAGTACTTC.